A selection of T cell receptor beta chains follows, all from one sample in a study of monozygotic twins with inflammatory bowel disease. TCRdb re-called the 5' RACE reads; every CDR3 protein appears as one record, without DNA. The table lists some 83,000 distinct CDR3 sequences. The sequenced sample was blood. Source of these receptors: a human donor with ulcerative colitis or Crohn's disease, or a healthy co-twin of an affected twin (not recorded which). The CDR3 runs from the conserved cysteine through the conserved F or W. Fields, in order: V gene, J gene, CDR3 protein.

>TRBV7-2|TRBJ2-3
CASSPARAFTDTQYF
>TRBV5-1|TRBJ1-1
CASSRGGKNTEAFF
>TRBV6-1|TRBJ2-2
CASSPTGGLPWGGELFF
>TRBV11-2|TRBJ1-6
CASSLDPGLSPLHF
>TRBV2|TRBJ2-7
CASSLGQARSSEQYF
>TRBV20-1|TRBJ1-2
CSATGTPSPGGYTF
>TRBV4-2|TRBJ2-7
CASSQVSLPYEQYF
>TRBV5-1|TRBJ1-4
CASSPRGAGEKLFF
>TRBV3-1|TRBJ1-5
CASSQWGRGQPQHF
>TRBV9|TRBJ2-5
CASSPSWGQENQYF
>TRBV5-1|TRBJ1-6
CASSLAETANSPLHF
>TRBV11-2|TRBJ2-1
CASSSWGLAGGPRNEQFF
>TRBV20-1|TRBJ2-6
CSAPTDFNVLTF
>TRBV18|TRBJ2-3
CASSPGVATDTQYF
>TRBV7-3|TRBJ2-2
CASRTGGYTGELFF
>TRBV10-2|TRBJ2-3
CASSGPEVAAGYQLVSTDTQYF
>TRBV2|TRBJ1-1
CASRGQSTEAFF